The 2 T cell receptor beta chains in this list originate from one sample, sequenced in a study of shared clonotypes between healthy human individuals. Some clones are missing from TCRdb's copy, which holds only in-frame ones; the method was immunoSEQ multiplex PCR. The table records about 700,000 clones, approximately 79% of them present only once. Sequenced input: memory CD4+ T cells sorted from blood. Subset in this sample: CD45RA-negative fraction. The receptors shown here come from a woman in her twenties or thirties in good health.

In DNA, the CDR3 is TGTGCCAGCTCACCACCGAGTAGAAGTGACGGGGAGCTGTTTTTT. Translating it yields CASSPPSRSDGELFF. The V and J genes are TRBV18 and TRBJ2-2; D not resolved. Trimming removed 0 bases from V and 7 bases from J, with 12 bases in between. This CDR3 has 15 amino acids. From germline, CDR1 is KGHSH and CDR2 LQKENI.

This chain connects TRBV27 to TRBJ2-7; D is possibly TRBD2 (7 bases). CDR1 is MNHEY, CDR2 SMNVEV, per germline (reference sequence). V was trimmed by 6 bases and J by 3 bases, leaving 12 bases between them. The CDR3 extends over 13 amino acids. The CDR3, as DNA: TGTGCCAGCAGGGGAGGGGGTGGCTACGAGCAGTACTTC. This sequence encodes CASRGGGGYEQYF.